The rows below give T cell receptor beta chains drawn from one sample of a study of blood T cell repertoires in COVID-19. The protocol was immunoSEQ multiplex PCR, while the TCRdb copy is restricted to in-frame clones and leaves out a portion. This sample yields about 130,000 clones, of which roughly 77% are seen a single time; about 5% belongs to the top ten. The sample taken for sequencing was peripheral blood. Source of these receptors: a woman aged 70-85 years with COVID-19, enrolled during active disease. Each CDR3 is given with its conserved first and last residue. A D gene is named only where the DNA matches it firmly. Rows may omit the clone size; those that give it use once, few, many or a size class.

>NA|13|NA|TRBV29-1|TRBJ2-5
CSVGAGQPETQYF
TGCAGCGTTGGGGCCGGACAGCCAGAGACCCAGTACTTC
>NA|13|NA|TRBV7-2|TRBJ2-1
CASRYRGYNEQFF
TGTGCCAGCAGGTACCGGGGTTACAATGAGCAGTTCTTC
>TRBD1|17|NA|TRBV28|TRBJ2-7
CASSFFIRDRDNYEQYF
TGTGCCAGCAGTTTTTTCATCCGGGACAGGGATAACTACGAGCAGTACTTC
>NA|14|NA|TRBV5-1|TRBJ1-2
CASSLAGGEDGYTF
TGCGCCAGCAGCCTGGCCGGGGGGGAGGACGGCTACACCTTC
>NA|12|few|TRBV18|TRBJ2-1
CASSPLRDEQFF
TGTGCCAGCTCACCATTGAGGGATGAGCAGTTCTTC
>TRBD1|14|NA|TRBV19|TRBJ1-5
CASSTGGAYQPQHF
TGTGCCAGTAGCACAGGGGGCGCGTATCAGCCCCAGCATTTT
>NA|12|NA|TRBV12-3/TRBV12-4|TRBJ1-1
CASSQGWTEAFF
TGTGCCAGCAGTCAGGGGTGGACTGAAGCTTTCTTT
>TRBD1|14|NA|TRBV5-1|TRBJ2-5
CASSPRTGEETQYF
TGCGCCAGCAGCCCCCGGACAGGTGAAGAGACCCAGTACTTC
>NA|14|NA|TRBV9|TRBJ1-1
CASGRAGANTEAFF
TGTGCCAGCGGGAGGGCGGGCGCGAACACTGAAGCTTTCTTT
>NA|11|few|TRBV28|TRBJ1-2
CASTGNYGYTF
TGTGCCAGCACCGGTAACTATGGCTACACCTTC
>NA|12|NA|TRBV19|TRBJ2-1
CASEGDTTEQFF
TGTGCCAGCGAGGGGGACACAACTGAGCAGTTCTTC
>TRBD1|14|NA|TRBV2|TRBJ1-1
CASSIDRVKPEAFF
TGTGCCAGCAGTATAGACAGGGTAAAGCCTGAAGCTTTCTTT
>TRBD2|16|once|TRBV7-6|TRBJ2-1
CASSAGTSGGYNEQFF
TGTGCCAGCAGCGCCGGGACTAGCGGGGGATACAATGAGCAGTTCTTC
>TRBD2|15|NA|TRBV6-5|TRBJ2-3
CASSPLAGGPDTQYF
TGTGCCAGCAGTCCTCTAGCGGGGGGGCCAGATACGCAGTATTTT
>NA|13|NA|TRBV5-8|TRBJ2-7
CASSAGQTYEQYF
TGTGCCAGCAGCGCAGGACAAACCTACGAGCAGTACTTC
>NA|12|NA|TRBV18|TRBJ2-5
CASSPDRETQYF
TGTGCCAGCTCCCCCGACAGAGAGACCCAGTACTTC
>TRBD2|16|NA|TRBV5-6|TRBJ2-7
CASSRIEGGIGYEQYF
TGTGCCAGCAGCAGAATCGAGGGAGGGATCGGCTACGAGCAGTACTTC
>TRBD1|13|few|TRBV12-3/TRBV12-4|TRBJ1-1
CASARQGNTEAFF
TGTGCCAGCGCGAGACAGGGGAACACTGAAGCTTTCTTT
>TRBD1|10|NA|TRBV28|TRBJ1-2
CASRRGTVTF
TGTGCCAGCAGAAGAGGGACAGTCACCTTC
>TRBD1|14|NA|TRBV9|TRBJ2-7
CASSGTGTSYEQYF
TGTGCCAGCAGCGGGACAGGAACCTCCTACGAGCAGTACTTC
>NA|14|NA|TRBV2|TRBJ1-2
CASNLPAGSQGYTF
TGTGCCAGCAATCTACCTGCAGGGTCTCAGGGCTACACCTTC
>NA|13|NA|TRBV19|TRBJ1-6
CASSGRQNSPLHF
TGTGCCAGTAGTGGCAGACAAAATTCACCCCTCCACTTT
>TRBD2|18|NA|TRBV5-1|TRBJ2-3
CASSLRVSGGTPTDTQYF
TGCGCCAGCAGCCTGCGAGTCAGCGGGGGGACCCCCACAGATACGCAGTATTTT
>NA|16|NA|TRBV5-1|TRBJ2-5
CASSQGLGIGQETQYF
TGCGCCAGCAGCCAGGGATTGGGGATAGGCCAAGAGACCCAGTACTTC
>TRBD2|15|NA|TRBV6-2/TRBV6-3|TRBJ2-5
CASSSLAGASGAQYF
TGTGCCAGCAGTTCACTAGCGGGGGCGTCGGGGGCCCAGTACTTC
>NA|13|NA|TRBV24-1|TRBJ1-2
CATRGKVDYGYTF
TGTGCCACGCGGGGGAAGGTAGACTATGGCTACACCTTC
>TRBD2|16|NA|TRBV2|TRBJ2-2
CASTTGTSGVSGELFF
TGTGCCAGCACTACCGGGACTAGCGGGGTGAGCGGGGAGCTGTTTTTT
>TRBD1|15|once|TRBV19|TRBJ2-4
CASSSGQGAKNIQYF
TGTGCCAGTAGTAGCGGACAGGGAGCCAAAAACATTCAGTACTTC
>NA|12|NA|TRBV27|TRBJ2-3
CASWSGADTQYF
TGTGCCAGCTGGTCAGGGGCAGATACGCAGTATTTT
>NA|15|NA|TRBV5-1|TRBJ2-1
CASRLSGGEYNEQFF
TGCGCCAGCAGATTATCTGGGGGCGAGTACAATGAGCAGTTCTTC
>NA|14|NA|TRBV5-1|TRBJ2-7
CASSLEQASYEQYF
TGCGCCAGCAGCTTGGAACAAGCTAGCTACGAGCAGTACTTC
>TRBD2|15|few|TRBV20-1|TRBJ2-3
CSASWGGGATDTQYF
TGCAGTGCTAGTTGGGGCGGGGGGGCCACAGATACGCAGTATTTT
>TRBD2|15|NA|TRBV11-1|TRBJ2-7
CASSFSGGAAYEQYF
TGTGCCAGCAGCTTTAGCGGGGGGGCCGCCTACGAGCAGTACTTC
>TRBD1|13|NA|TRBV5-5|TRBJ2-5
CASSPTGQETQYF
TGTGCCAGCAGCCCGACAGGGCAAGAGACCCAGTACTTC
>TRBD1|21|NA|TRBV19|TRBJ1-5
CASSMGVGGLFSSYSNQPQHF
TGTGCCAGTAGTATGGGTGTAGGGGGCTTGTTTTCCTCATATAGCAATCAGCCCCAGCATTTT
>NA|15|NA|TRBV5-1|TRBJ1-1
CASSFSQGPSTEAFF
TGCGCCAGCAGCTTTTCCCAGGGGCCCAGCACTGAAGCTTTCTTT
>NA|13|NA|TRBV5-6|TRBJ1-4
CASSFRTNEKLFF
TGTGCCAGCAGCTTTCGAACTAATGAAAAACTGTTTTTT
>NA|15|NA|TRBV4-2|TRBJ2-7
CASSQEAFGRGEQYF
TGTGCCAGCAGCCAAGAGGCATTCGGTCGAGGCGAGCAGTACTTC
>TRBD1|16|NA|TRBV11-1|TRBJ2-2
CASRTGSLTNTGELFF
TGTGCCAGCAGGACAGGGAGTCTTACAAACACCGGGGAGCTGTTTTTT
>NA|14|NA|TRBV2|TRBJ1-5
CASSAQNSNQPQHF
TGTGCCAGCAGTGCGCAGAATAGCAATCAGCCCCAGCATTTT
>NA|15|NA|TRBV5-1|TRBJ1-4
CASSSRGEDNEKLFF
TGCGCCAGCAGCAGCAGGGGTGAAGATAATGAAAAACTGTTTTTT